The 28 T cell receptor beta chains presented below share a single source sample, sequenced in a study of HIV-infected children after antiretroviral therapy interruption. The TCR library was built from RNA with a 3' RACE protocol and unique molecular identifiers. Using its own MiXCR run on the 3' RACE reads, TCRdb lists one record per CDR3 protein. Of some 7,300 distinct CDR3 sequences listed, about 16% are singletons. Treatment meaning: PENTA 11 planned treatment interruption arm or continuous ART arm. Sequenced here: CD45RO+ CD8+ T cells from PBMCs, pooled from several time points, sampled from a donor given antiretroviral therapy, either interrupted or continuous. Subset specified: memory CD8+ CD45RO+ CD45RA- T cells. These receptors were collected from a pool of human donors with HIV.

This clonotype was seen repeatedly, ten times or more. The chain links TRBV28 to TRBJ2-5; TRBD1 aligns across 7 bases. The V and J ends lost 10 bases and 4 bases, in that order; junction bases with no gene match: 15. From germline, CDR1 is MDHEN and CDR2 SYDVKM. CDR3 length: 15 amino acids. The CDR3, as DNA: TGTGCCATCAACAGTTTAGGGGGCGGTCTAGAGACCCAGTACTTC. This gives the protein CAINSLGGGLETQYF.

V gene TRBV24-1 combines with J gene TRBJ2-1, with TRBD1 as a possible D gene (6 bases). The CDR3 contains 14 residues. V shed 7 bases and J shed 2 bases, with 11 bases lying between them. CDR1 KGHDR and CDR2 SFDVKD come from the germline V gene. In nucleotides, the CDR3 is TGTGCCACCAGCGCACAGGGAGCCTACAATGAGCAGTTCTTC. The encoded protein is CATSAQGAYNEQFF.

This sequence joins TRBV7-6 and TRBJ1-2; unclear D gene. Germline assignment: CDR1 SGHVS and CDR2 FNYEAQ. With 5 bases removed from V and 2 bases from J, the gap between germline ends came to 9 bases. This CDR3 has 13 residues. The CDR3 is CASSQDKNYGYTF. DNA for the CDR3: TGTGCCAGCAGCCAAGACAAGAACTATGGCTACACCTTC.

In its sample, this clonotype was seen many times. This chain joins TRBV10-3 and TRBJ2-5; 10 bases line up with TRBD2. The CDR3 sequence is 22 residues long. V was pared by 7 bases and J by 3 bases, with 29 bases of the junction left unmatched. The germline V gene encodes CDR1 ENHRY and CDR2 SYGVKD. The CDR3 DNA reads as TGTGCCATCAAGGAGGATGGGGTAACAGCGGGAGGGTACCACCCGTTAAAAGAGACCCAGTACTTC. It yields the protein CAIKEDGVTAGGYHPLKETQYF.

This clonotype was observed at least ten times. The chain employs TRBV19 and TRBJ1-2; a possible D gene is TRBD1 (5 bases). Germline V gene data show CDR1 as LNHDA and CDR2 as SQIVND (reference sequence). The CDR3 has 15 residues. V was trimmed by 3 bases and J by 5 bases, leaving 16 bases between them. The CDR3 spells CASSIGAASYYGYTF. The CDR3 coding sequence is TGTGCCAGTAGTATCGGGGCAGCGTCATATTATGGCTACACCTTC.

By proportion, this clonotype is medium-sized. The V gene is TRBV11-2, the J gene TRBJ2-1; the match to TRBD2 covers 16 bases. This CDR3 contains 19 residues. Germline V gene sequence: CDR1 SGHAT, CDR2 FQNNGV. Losses at the gene ends were 5 bases for V and 11 bases for J; bases not matched to a gene: 18. As DNA, the CDR3 is TGTGCCAGCAGCCTAGGGCCCCCACTACCGGGACTAGCGGGAGGGAAGCAGTTCTTC. This codes for CASSLGPPLPGLAGGKQFF.

The table lists this clonotype with many counts. The genes are TRBV7-3 and TRBJ2-1; no reliable D call. Germline loops: CDR1 SGHTA, CDR2 FQGTGA. This CDR3 comprises 13 residues. Trimming removed 5 bases from V and 4 bases from J, with 9 bases in between. CDR3 region: CASSLGRYNEQFF. The CDR3 region has the DNA TGTGCCAGCAGCCTTGGACGGTACAATGAGCAGTTCTTC.

This clonotype qualifies as medium-sized. The chain uses TRBV28 and TRBJ2-2, with no clear D. The CDR3 sequence is 12 residues long. Trimming removed 8 bases at V and 3 bases at J, with 7 bases between. Germline CDR1 and CDR2: MDHEN and SYDVKM. CDR3 protein: CASYSDTGELFF. The CDR3 nucleotides are TGTGCCAGCTACAGTGACACCGGGGAGCTGTTTTTT.

In its sample, this clonotype was seen many times. The chain combines TRBV27 with TRBJ1-4; D ambiguous. The length of the CDR3 is 13 residues. The V and J ends lost 4 bases and 8 bases respectively, with 11 bases between them. The germline CDR1 and CDR2 sequences are MNHEY and SMNVEV (reference sequence). The DNA for the CDR3 is TGTGCCAGCAGTTATGGGTTAAGGGAAAAACTGTTTTTT. Translating it yields CASSYGLREKLFF. Using reference TRBV27 and TRBJ1-4 for the parts outside the CDR3, the full variable domain is EAQVTQNPRYLITVTGKKLTVTCSQNMNHEYMSWYRQDPGLGLRQIYYSMNVEVTDKGDVPEGYKVSRKEKRNFPLILESPSPNQTSLYFCASSYGLREKLFFGSGTQLSVL.

The table lists this clonotype with many counts. This chain links TRBV9 with TRBJ2-1, with 7 bases identical to TRBD2. Germline trimming cut 2 bases from V and 5 bases from J; bases unmatched to any gene: 1. This CDR3 has 13 amino acids. Germline values: CDR1 SGDLS, CDR2 YYNGEE. CDR3 in amino acids: CASSVRGDNEQFF. The DNA for the CDR3 is TGTGCCAGCAGCGTCCGGGGGGACAATGAGCAGTTCTTC.

This clonotype was recorded at least ten times. The chain joins TRBV6-6 to TRBJ1-1, with TRBD1 matching over 8 bases. The CDR3 sequence is 16 residues long. CDR1 is MNHNY and CDR2 is SVGAGI in the germline V gene (reference sequence). The V and J ends lost 5 bases and 0 bases, in that order; junction bases with no gene match: 8. The CDR3 nucleotides are TGTGCCAGCAGTACCGGGACAGGTGTTATGAACACTGAAGCTTTCTTT. Encoded protein: CASSTGTGVMNTEAFF.

This clonotype was picked up many times. The chain links TRBV23-1 to TRBJ2-7; D tentatively reads TRBD1 or TRBD2 (5 bases each). TRBV23-1 is sorted into the ORF group, with uncertain function. The CDR3 covers 22 residues. Trimming removed 6 bases at V and 5 bases at J, with 41 bases between. This CDR3 is CASSHKTRDVQTSDEGSHEQYF. CDR3 sequence (DNA): TGCGCCAGCAGCCATAAAACCCGGGACGTCCAGACCTCAGACGAGGGGTCTCACGAGCAGTACTTC.

By frequency in the sample, this clonotype is medium-sized. The chain has TRBV7-8 and TRBJ1-4, with 7 bases that match TRBD1. Germline assignment: CDR1 SGHVS and CDR2 FQNEAQ. V lost 3 bases and J lost 5; bases outside the gene matches: 9. CDR3 length equals 16 residues. As DNA, the CDR3 is TGTGCCAGCAGCTTGTCCCGACAGGGCCGAAATGAAAAACTGTTTTTT. Protein product: CASSLSRQGRNEKLFF.

This clonotype occurred many times. V gene TRBV29-1 combines with J gene TRBJ2-3; no definite D call. There are 13 residues in the CDR3. Germline V gene lookup returns CDR1 SQVTM and CDR2 ANQGSEA. Trimming left V 0 bases short and J 2 bases short, with 6 bases between. Written as DNA, the CDR3 is TGCAGCGTTGAAGACGGATACACAGATACGCAGTATTTT. Amino acids: CSVEDGYTDTQYF.

This clonotype was seen many times. The genes are TRBV18 and TRBJ2-6, with D tentatively TRBD1 (6 bases). This CDR3 has 15 amino acids. Germline CDR1 is KGHSH and CDR2 is LQKENI. V was trimmed by 5 bases and J by 1 base, leaving 9 bases between them. CDR3 region: CASSNRASGANVLTF. DNA for the CDR3: TGTGCCAGCTCAAACAGGGCTTCTGGGGCCAACGTCCTGACTTTC. Variable domain in full (rest from reference TRBV18 and TRBJ2-6): NAGVMQNPRHLVRRRGQEARLRCSPMKGHSHVYWYRQLPEEGLKFMVYLQKENIIDESGMPKERFSAEFPKEGPSILRIQQVVRGDSAAYFCASSNRASGANVLTFGAGSRLTVL.

This clonotype is medium-sized by share. V usage is TRBV20-1 and J usage is TRBJ1-1; D unresolved. Trimming removed 6 bases from V and 0 bases from J, with 11 bases in between. Germline loops: CDR1 DFQATT, CDR2 SNEGSKA (reference sequence). The length of the CDR3 is 13 residues. This CDR3 reads CSAARSLNTEAFF. The CDR3 bases are TGCAGTGCGGCAAGATCTCTGAACACTGAAGCTTTCTTT.

This clonotype was detected ten times or more. The chain uses TRBV7-9 and TRBJ1-1, with TRBD1 matching over 9 bases. Germline values: CDR1 SEHNR, CDR2 FQNEAQ (reference sequence). V lost 4 bases to trimming and J lost 3 bases; unmatched junction nucleotides: 3. This CDR3 spans 14 amino acids. CDR3 DNA sequence: TGTGCCAGCAGCTCAGGACAGGGGTACACTGAAGCTTTCTTT. Its translation: CASSSGQGYTEAFF.

This clonotype appeared many times. This chain links TRBV10-1 with TRBJ2-5, with D maybe TRBD2 (5 bases). The ends were cut back, 3 bases at V and 5 bases at J, with 22 bases in the middle. This CDR3 comprises 17 residues. Germline values: CDR1 WNHNN, CDR2 SYGVQD (reference sequence). The CDR3 region has the DNA TGCGCCAGCAGTGAACGGCTAGCCGGACTCTTAGGGGAGACCCAGTACTTC. Protein: CASSERLAGLLGETQYF.

This clonotype was counted at least ten times. This chain joins TRBV7-9 and TRBJ2-1, with a possible D match to TRBD1 (5 bases). The V and J ends lost 3 bases and 10 bases respectively, with 16 bases between them. This CDR3 has 14 amino acids. Germline values: CDR1 SEHNR, CDR2 FQNEAQ (reference sequence). CDR3 DNA sequence: TGTGCCAGCAGCTTCGGAACATCCAGGGCAGAGCAGTTCTTC. Amino acids: CASSFGTSRAEQFF.

Ten or more counts support this clonotype. The chain employs TRBV7-2 and TRBJ2-2; unclear D gene. Germline CDR1 and CDR2: SGHTA and FQGNSA. CDR3 length: 14 amino acids. Trimming shortened V by 2 bases and J by 6 bases, and 10 bases separated the two germline ends. The CDR3 coding sequence is TGTGCCAGCAGCTTAAGCCGGTTCGCCGGGGAGCTGTTTTTT. Translating it yields CASSLSRFAGELFF. The whole variable domain, filled in from reference TRBV7-2 and TRBJ2-2, reads GAGVSQSPSNKVTEKGKDVELRCDPISGHTALYWYRQSLGQGLEFLIYFQGNSAPDKSGLPSDRFSAERTGGSVSTLTIQRTQQEDSAVYLCASSLSRFAGELFFGEGSRLTVL.

This chain links TRBV11-2 with TRBJ1-1, with 7 bases identical to TRBD1. This CDR3 is built from 13 residues. The J segment lost 8 bases and the V segment lost 5 bases, leaving 8 bases of the junction unmatched. CDR1 is SGHAT and CDR2 is FQNNGV in the germline V gene. CDR3 sequence: CASSLVWTGEAFF. DNA for the CDR3: TGTGCCAGCAGCCTAGTCTGGACAGGAGAAGCTTTCTTT.

This clonotype was detected ten times or more. The rearrangement joins TRBV5-1 to TRBJ1-2; possibly TRBD1 for D (5 bases). Germline V gene data show CDR1 as SGHRS and CDR2 as YFSETQ. CDR3 length equals 17 residues. V was shortened by 0 bases and J by 3 bases, with 18 bases between the two germline ends. CDR3 sequence: CASSLASGGREHYGYTF. In DNA form, the CDR3 reads TGCGCCAGCAGCTTGGCCTCCGGCGGCAGGGAACACTATGGCTACACCTTC.

This clonotype was counted at least ten times. The V and J genes are TRBV2 and TRBJ1-5; D gene unclear. The CDR3 loop spans 15 amino acids. CDR1 SNHLY and CDR2 FYNNEI come from the germline V gene. The V gene lost 3 bases and the J gene lost 7 bases, with 16 bases spanning the gap. The DNA for the CDR3 is TGTGCCAGCAGTGAGTCCCACGGTTCTGTCCAGCCCCAGCATTTT. Translating it yields CASSESHGSVQPQHF.

This clonotype was counted ten times or more. The chain is built from TRBV11-2 and TRBJ2-1; weak D call: TRBD1 (7 bases). This CDR3 comprises 14 residues. V lost 2 bases and J lost 13, with 18 bases in between. The germline CDR1 and CDR2 sequences are SGHAT and FQNNGV. This CDR3 reads CASSLSAQGGYQFF. The CDR3 coding sequence is TGTGCCAGCAGCTTAAGTGCCCAGGGGGGATACCAGTTCTTC. Filled out from reference TRBV11-2 and TRBJ2-1, the complete variable domain reads EAGVAQSPRYKIIEKRQSVAFWCNPISGHATLYWYQQILGQGPKLLIQFQNNGVVDDSQLPKDRFSAERLKGVDSTLKIQPAKLEDSAVYLCASSLSAQGGYQFFGPGTRLTVL.

By share, this clonotype ranks as large (0.1 to 1%). This chain uses TRBV20-1 with TRBJ1-5; possibly TRBD1 for D (6 bases). The CDR3 has 13 residues. Trimming pared 0 bases from V and 5 bases from J, leaving 8 bases between. CDR1 is DFQATT, CDR2 SNEGSKA, per germline (reference sequence). The CDR3 sequence is CSAREAGDQPQHF. In nucleotides, the CDR3 is TGCAGTGCTAGAGAAGCAGGGGATCAGCCCCAGCATTTT.

This clonotype came up many times. The J gene is TRBJ2-1, the V gene TRBV12-3 or TRBV12-4; 10 bases align to TRBD2. The CDR3 is 14 amino acids. The trim removed 6 bases at V and 5 bases at J, leaving 4 bases unmatched. The CDR3 here is CASRLSGGNNEQFF. The CDR3 bases are TGTGCCAGCAGGCTTAGCGGGGGGAACAATGAGCAGTTCTTC.

This clonotype has ten or more counts. The chain combines TRBV20-1 with TRBJ2-1, with TRBD2 matching over 10 bases. With 3 bases clipped from V and 1 base from J, the junction kept 12 bases outside the gene matches. The germline gives CDR1 DFQATT, CDR2 SNEGSKA (reference sequence). This CDR3 is 18 amino acids long. The CDR3 region has the DNA TGCAGTGCTAGCCTCGCTAGCGGGAGAGGCGCGTCCTACAATGAGCAGTTCTTC. Translation: CSASLASGRGASYNEQFF.

This clonotype is classed as medium-sized (0.01 to 0.1%). This rearrangement joins TRBV14 to TRBJ2-1; D may match TRBD1 or TRBD2 (5 bases each). This CDR3 comprises 16 residues. V dropped 4 bases and J dropped 3 bases, with 16 bases sitting between them. CDR1 is SGHDN, CDR2 FVKESK, per germline. As DNA, the CDR3 is TGTGCCAGCAGCCCCACAGAGGGACGTTACTACAATGAGCAGTTCTTC. Translation: CASSPTEGRYYNEQFF.